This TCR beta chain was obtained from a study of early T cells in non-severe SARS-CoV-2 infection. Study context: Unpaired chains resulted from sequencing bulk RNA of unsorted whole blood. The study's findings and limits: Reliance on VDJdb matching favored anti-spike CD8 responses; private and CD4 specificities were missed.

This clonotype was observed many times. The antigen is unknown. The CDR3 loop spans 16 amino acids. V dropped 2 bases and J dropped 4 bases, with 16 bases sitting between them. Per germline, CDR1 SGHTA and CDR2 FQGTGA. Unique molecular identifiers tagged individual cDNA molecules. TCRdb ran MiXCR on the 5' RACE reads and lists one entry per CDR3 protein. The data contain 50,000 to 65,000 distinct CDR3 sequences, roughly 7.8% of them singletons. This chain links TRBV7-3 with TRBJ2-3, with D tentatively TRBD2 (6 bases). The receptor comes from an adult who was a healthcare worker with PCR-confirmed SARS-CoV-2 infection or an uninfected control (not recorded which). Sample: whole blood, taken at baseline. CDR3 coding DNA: TGTGCCAGCAGCTTACCCGGGTCCACGGGGGCAGATACGCAGTATTTT. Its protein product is CASSLPGSTGADTQYF.